This T cell receptor (beta chain) was retrieved from a study of shared clonotypes between healthy human individuals. The CDR3 is 15 residues long. Germline V CDR1 and CDR2: MGHRA, YSYEKL. Trimming stripped 0 bases from V and 7 bases from J, with 13 bases between. Authors' analysis steps: Filtering differed for immunoSEQ, which gave only junction sequences without quality scores. TCRdb's table, derived via immunoSEQ multiplex PCR, lists solely in-frame clones and lacks some. The V and J calls and clone size come from that table; D and trimming were worked out from the DNA. This sample yields under 2.5 million clones, of which 85% to 95% are seen a single time; 0.37% belongs to the top ten. Naive CD4+ cells were CD45RA-selected; the remaining cells were memory.

Sequencing was done on a sample of naive CD4+ T cells from PBMCs. The subset: CD45RA+ positively selected. The sequence derives from a young man in good health. Some clones in this sample may be carry-over from other donors' samples. The rearrangement links TRBV4-1 to TRBJ1-5, with a possible D match to TRBD1 (6 bases). The DNA for the CDR3 is TGCGCCAGCAGCCAAGATAACAGGGAGCTCCAGCCCCAGCATTTT. Residues: CASSQDNRELQPQHF.